The 26 T cell receptor beta chains given below trace back to one sample, sequenced in a study of T cell clonality in common variable immunodeficiency. Method: immunoSEQ multiplex PCR; TCRdb's copy keeps in-frame clones and lacks some. This sample has approximately 81,000 clones, each found more than once. The sample comprised peripheral blood mononuclear cells. The receptors originated from a person aged 18 to 75 in good health.

This clone showed up many times. The CDR3 end falls 3 residues outside the read, so it is completed with the germline J gene. J is TRBJ2-4 and V is TRBV6-2 or TRBV6-3; tentatively, D is TRBD1 (6 bases). Germline loops: CDR1 MNHEY, CDR2 SVGEGT. The V end lost 7 bases, the J end lost 8 bases, and 24 bases lay between the germline ends. This CDR3 comprises 16 residues. The CDR3 reads CASTPPLTGPGDIQYF. The CDR3 bases that were read are TGTGCCAGCACCCCCCCCCTGACAGGCCCAGGGGACATT.

This clone was seen ten or more times. The read finishes 3 residues shy of the CDR3 end, and the germline J gene is used to complete it. The rearrangement links TRBV19 to TRBJ2-7; 7 bases are shared with TRBD1. There are 15 residues in the CDR3. Trimming cost V 6 bases and J 3 bases; bases outside gene matches: 11. Germline V gives CDR1 LNHDA, CDR2 SQIVND (reference sequence). Incomplete CDR3 DNA: TGTGCCAGTAGGCCGACCCGGACAGGCCACTACGAG. Translating it yields CASRPTRTGHYE. The complete CDR3 reads CASRPTRTGHYEQYF.

This clone was picked up many times. Read data end 3 residues before the CDR3 end; the end is taken from the germline J gene. The J gene is TRBJ2-2, the V gene TRBV20-1; a possible D gene is TRBD2 (6 bases). V lost 5 bases and J lost 5, with 18 bases in between. The CDR3 is made up of 15 amino acids. Looked up from germline, CDR1 is DFQATT and CDR2 is SNEGSKA (reference sequence). CDR3 region: CSAPGPGTQTGELFF. The CDR3 DNA, read in part, is TGCAGTGCTCCCGGCCCCGGGACTCAGACCGGGGAG.

This clone was detected ten times or more. The part of the CDR3 DNA that was read is TGCAGTGCTAGACGTGAGGCGGACTTTTTTTACAATGAG. Translation gives CSARREADFFYNE. The full CDR3 sequence reads CSARREADFFYNEQFF. V gene TRBV20-1 combines with J gene TRBJ2-1; TRBD2 might be the D (5 bases). The sequenced fragment ends 3 residues before the CDR3 boundary, so the rest is inferred from the germline J gene. The V and J ends lost 2 bases and 4 bases respectively, with 18 bases between them. Germline values: CDR1 DFQATT, CDR2 SNEGSKA (reference sequence). The CDR3 runs 16 residues.

This clone was seen many times. Mismatch with germline at one junction end may stem from a read error. The sequenced fragment ends 3 residues before the CDR3 boundary, so the rest is inferred from the germline J gene. V and J are TRBV7-7 and TRBJ2-5; weak D call: TRBD2 (6 bases). The CDR3 loop spans 14 amino acids. Per germline, CDR1 SSHAT and CDR2 FNYEAQ (reference sequence). CDR3 DNA (partial): TGTGCTAGCAGCCAGCTGGGGGGCCAAGAGACC. This encodes CASSQLGGQET. The entire CDR3 protein reads CASSQLGGQETQYF.

This clone was recorded many times. The read ends 3 residues before the CDR3 terminus; that terminus is restored from the germline J gene. The chain recombines TRBV29-1 with TRBJ2-1; a weak D match, TRBD2 (6 bases). Germline V gene data show CDR1 as SQVTM and CDR2 as ANQGSEA. Trimming took 4 bases from V and 8 from J, leaving 6 bases between them. This CDR3 has 10 amino acids. The DNA read from the CDR3 is TGCAGCGTTGGGGACTATGAG. Protein sequence: CSVGDYE. The CDR3 in its entirety is CSVGDYEQFF.

This clone showed up many times. CDR3 DNA (partial): TGTGCCGCCCAATCGGGTGCAACTAATGAAAAA. It specifies CAAQSGATNEK. The entire CDR3 is CAAQSGATNEKLFF. The chain carries TRBV30 and TRBJ1-4; D call uncertain. The read stops 3 residues short of the end of the CDR3; the missing end is completed from the germline J gene. V lost 8 bases to trimming and J lost 0 bases, with 13 bases between them. This CDR3 contains 14 residues. CDR1 and CDR2 (germline): GTSNPN, SVGIG (reference sequence).

Many counts were recorded for this clone. The CDR3 is cut off 3 residues early in the read; its end comes from the germline J gene. V gene TRBV19 combines with J gene TRBJ1-6, with D tentatively TRBD1 (5 bases). The germline V gene encodes CDR1 LNHDA and CDR2 SQIVND (reference sequence). V was shortened by 8 bases and J by 10 bases, with 18 bases between the two germline ends. This CDR3 spans 14 amino acids. The part of the CDR3 DNA that was read is TGTGCCAGTGGCGGGGGGATCGGATACTCACCC. As protein: CASGGGIGYSP. The full-length CDR3 reads as CASGGGIGYSPLHF.

At least ten counts were recorded for this clone. The CDR3 goes on 3 residues after the read ends, and that part is filled in from the germline J gene. The chain couples TRBV7-3 to TRBJ2-1; D may be TRBD2 (5 bases). Trimming took 5 bases from V and 6 from J, leaving 17 bases between them. Germline-derived CDR1 and CDR2 are SGHTA and FQGTGA. CDR3 length equals 15 residues. CDR3 DNA (partial): TGTGCCAGCAGCCAGGTGCGGGCTCGCGGCAATGAG. Protein product: CASSQVRARGNE. The whole CDR3 protein is CASSQVRARGNEQFF.

There are many counts of this clone. The sequenced part of the CDR3 DNA is TGTGCCAGCAGTACTTCCTCGAGAGGG. Translated: CASSTSSRG. The whole CDR3 protein reads CASSTSSRGAFF. The V gene is TRBV6-2 or TRBV6-3, the J gene TRBJ1-1; D gene unclear. The CDR3 goes on 3 residues after the read ends, and that part is filled in from the germline J gene. The CDR3 runs to 12 residues. CDR1 is MNHEY, CDR2 SVGEGT, per germline.

Many counts were recorded for this clone. The read terminates 3 residues before the CDR3 end, so the remaining end is supplied by the germline J gene. J is TRBJ1-2 and V is TRBV13, with D perhaps TRBD1 (6 bases). V shed 3 bases and J shed 6 bases, with 8 bases lying between them. The CDR3 is made up of 12 amino acids. The germline gives CDR1 PRHDT, CDR2 FYEKMQ (reference sequence). CDR3 DNA, as far as it was read: TGTGCCAGCAGCTTTCCAGGGGATGGC. The encoded protein is CASSFPGDG. The entire CDR3 sequence reads CASSFPGDGYTF.

This clone was counted at least ten times. The read terminates 3 residues before the CDR3 end, so the remaining end is supplied by the germline J gene. The chain carries TRBV19 and TRBJ2-7; the D gene is possibly TRBD1 (7 bases). Germline V gene data show CDR1 as LNHDA and CDR2 as SQIVND (reference sequence). Trimming pared 8 bases from V and 1 base from J, leaving 12 bases between. This CDR3 comprises 13 residues. This chain's CDR3 is CASGRTGSYEQYF. Partial CDR3 DNA: TGTGCCAGTGGGAGGACAGGATCCTACGAG.

This clone was seen repeatedly, ten times or more. The CDR3 end falls 3 residues outside the read, so it is completed with the germline J gene. The chain employs TRBV18 and TRBJ1-6, with 9 bases matching TRBD1. The CDR3 totals 15 residues. CDR1 is KGHSH and CDR2 is LQKENI in the germline V gene. The ends lost 2 bases at V and 10 bases at J; junction bases unmatched: 6. The CDR3 protein is CASSPSRDRVSPLHF. The sequenced part of the CDR3 DNA is TGTGCCAGCTCACCATCCCGGGACAGGGTCTCACCC.

This clone was counted at least ten times. The read falls 3 residues short of the CDR3 end, and the missing part is taken from the germline J gene. The chain carries TRBV6-2 or TRBV6-3 and TRBJ2-5; perhaps TRBD1 as D (6 bases). The CDR3 length is 16 residues. V gave up 2 bases and J gave up 0 bases, with 13 bases separating them. Germline V gene data show CDR1 as MNHEY and CDR2 as SVGEGT. The CDR3: CASSYLSTGYQETQYF. Incomplete CDR3 DNA: TGTGCCAGCAGTTACCTTTCCACAGGGTACCAAGAGACC.

With respect to this clone: The CDR3 is cut off 3 residues early in the read; its end comes from the germline J gene. The chain links TRBV7-9 to TRBJ1-2, with a weak D call TRBD1 (5 bases). The V end lost 5 bases, the J end lost 1 base, and 14 bases lay between the germline ends. CDR1 and CDR2 from the germline V gene are SEHNR and FQNEAQ (reference sequence). This CDR3 contains 15 residues. The CDR3 loop reads CASSEMAGLNYGYTF. The covered CDR3 bases are TGTGCCAGCAGCGAGATGGCAGGGCTTAACTATGGC.

This clone was picked up many times. The missing CDR3 end, 3 residues past where the read stops, is filled in from the germline J gene. This chain uses TRBV11-2 with TRBJ2-7; D gene uncertain. Per the germline V gene, CDR1 is SGHAT and CDR2 is FQNNGV. The germline V and J ends were trimmed by 3 bases and 3 bases, with 9 bases remaining between them. CDR3 length: 13 residues. The sequenced part of the CDR3 DNA is TGTGCCAGCAGCTTCGGCGGCAACTACGAG. It encodes CASSFGGNYE. The full CDR3 protein reads CASSFGGNYEQYF.

This clone was seen repeatedly, ten times or more. The DNA ends 3 residues before the CDR3 does, and the rest of the CDR3 is filled in from the germline J gene. The chain links TRBV29-1 to TRBJ1-5; TRBD1 is a possible D gene (5 bases). This CDR3 contains 14 residues. V was shortened by 4 bases and J by 0 bases, with 10 bases between the two germline ends. Germline V gene data show CDR1 as SQVTM and CDR2 as ANQGSEA. The sequenced part of the CDR3 DNA is TGCAGCGTTGCACAGGTATCTAGCAATCAGCCC. This sequence encodes CSVAQVSSNQP. The whole CDR3 protein reads CSVAQVSSNQPQHF. Full variable domain (remainder filled in from reference TRBV29-1 and TRBJ1-5): SAVISQKPSRDICQRGTSLTIQCQVDSQVTMMFWYRQQPGQSLTLIATANQGSEATYESGFVIDKFPISRPNLTFSTLTVSNMSPEDSSIYLCSVAQVSSNQPQHFGDGTRLSIL.

This clone was recorded many times. From the germline J gene comes the end of the CDR3, since the read stops 3 residues before it. This chain uses TRBV29-1 with TRBJ1-2; D gene uncertain. The germline gives CDR1 SQVTM, CDR2 ANQGSEA. The CDR3 runs to 12 residues. V gave up 6 bases and J gave up 0 bases, with 8 bases separating them. CDR3 loop: CSVKAANYGYTF. The DNA read from the CDR3 is TGCAGCGTGAAGGCAGCTAACTATGGC.

This clone has at least ten counts. The CDR3 end is not reached by the read, which stops 3 residues before it; the germline J gene fills it in. The chain carries TRBV12-5 and TRBJ2-3; 8 nucleotides match TRBD2. This CDR3 comprises 15 residues. V trimming: 2 bases; J trimming: 5 bases; junction bases outside the gene matches: 6. Germline V gives CDR1 LGHNT, CDR2 FRNRAP. CDR3 sequence reads: CASGLPLAGLDTQYF. The part of the CDR3 DNA that was read is TGTGCTAGTGGTTTGCCGCTAGCGGGCCTAGATACG.

This clone was counted at least ten times. CDR3 sequence: CSARVADAENIQYF. The DNA read from the CDR3 is TGCAGTGCTAGGGTAGCGGACGCGGAGAACATT. The gene calls are TRBV20-1 and TRBJ2-4; D is possibly TRBD2 (6 bases). The read comes to an end 3 residues before the CDR3 does, leaving the germline J gene to fill in the end. Trimming removed 3 bases at V and 7 bases at J, with 16 bases between. This CDR3 region has 14 residues. Germline V gene sequence: CDR1 DFQATT, CDR2 SNEGSKA (reference sequence).

This clone was counted ten times or more. From the germline J gene comes the end of the CDR3, since the read stops 3 residues before it. The chain is built from TRBV19 and TRBJ2-3; D is possibly TRBD1 or TRBD2 (5 bases each). There are 16 residues in the CDR3. The V gene's germline CDR1 is LNHDA and CDR2 SQIVND (reference sequence). V dropped 3 bases and J dropped 3 bases, with 16 bases sitting between them. CDR3 DNA, as far as it was read: TGTGCCAGTAGTATCACGGCTCCAGAGGGGACAGATACG. Residues: CASSITAPEGTDT. From start to end, the CDR3 is CASSITAPEGTDTQYF.

This clone occurred many times. The observed sequence ends 3 residues before the CDR3 terminus, with the missing tail filled in from the germline J gene. The chain combines TRBV2 with TRBJ1-2; D perhaps matches TRBD1 (6 bases). From germline, CDR1 is SNHLY and CDR2 FYNNEI. This CDR3 spans 14 amino acids. CDR3 residues: CASSVPPGDKGYTF. The sequenced part of the CDR3 DNA is TGTGCCAGCAGTGTCCCACCAGGGGATAAAGGC. Using reference TRBV2 and TRBJ1-2 for the parts outside the CDR3, the full variable domain is EPEVTQTPSHQVTQMGQEVILRCVPISNHLYFYWYRQILGQKVEFLVSFYNNEISEKSEIFDDQFSVERPDGSNFTLKIRSTKLEDSAMYFCASSVPPGDKGYTFGSGTRLTVV.

On this clone: The CDR3 end is not reached by the read, which stops 3 residues before it; the germline J gene fills it in. J is TRBJ2-3 and V is TRBV19; D is undetermined. Germline V gene data show CDR1 as LNHDA and CDR2 as SQIVND (reference sequence). This CDR3 has 13 amino acids. V was trimmed by 8 bases and J by 1 base, leaving 10 bases between them. The part of the CDR3 DNA that was read is TGTGCCAGTGGGCTGTCAGGCACAGATACG. This translates into CASGLSGTDT. In full, the CDR3 is CASGLSGTDTQYF.

This clone was recorded at least ten times. The CDR3 extends 3 residues past the end of the read, so its final part is completed from the germline J gene. The rearrangement joins TRBV7-3 to TRBJ2-1; D gene uncertain. V was trimmed by 6 bases and J by 4 bases, leaving 16 bases between them. This CDR3 comprises 15 residues. Germline V gene data show CDR1 as SGHTA and CDR2 as FQGTGA. The CDR3 DNA, read in part, is TGTGCCAGCAGTTCGGCGGTAGATCCTTACAATGAG. Its protein is CASSSAVDPYNE. The CDR3, in full, reads CASSSAVDPYNEQFF.

Many counts were recorded for this clone. The read terminates 3 residues ahead of where the CDR3 ends, so the germline J gene completes it. This sequence joins TRBV30 and TRBJ2-1, with TRBD2 matching 15 bases. Germline V gene data show CDR1 as GTSNPN and CDR2 as SVGIG (reference sequence). The CDR3 has 16 residues. J was trimmed by 7 bases and V by 2 bases; bases with no gene match: 6. The part of the CDR3 DNA that was read is TGTGCCTGGAGTCCAGGACTAGCGGGAGGGTCGAATGAG. Protein: CAWSPGLAGGSNE. The whole CDR3 sequence reads CAWSPGLAGGSNEQFF. Full variable domain (rest looked up from reference TRBV30 and TRBJ2-1): SQTIHQWPATLVQPVGSPLSLECTVEGTSNPNLYWYRQAAGRGLQLLFYSVGIGQISSEVPQNLSASRPQDRQFILSSKKLLLSDSGFYLCAWSPGLAGGSNEQFFGPGTRLTVL.

This clone was seen at least ten times. The CDR3 end lies 3 residues beyond the end of the read and is filled in from the germline J gene. The J gene is TRBJ1-4, the V gene TRBV5-1; 7 bases fit TRBD1. CDR1 and CDR2 (germline): SGHRS, YFSETQ. CDR3 size: 14 residues. The CDR3 DNA, read in part, is TGCGCCAGCAGCTTACGAAACGACAGGGAGAAA. Translated, it gives CASSLRNDREK. The whole CDR3 is CASSLRNDREKLFF.